The clone carrying this T cell receptor beta chain was observed many times. Its antigen remains unknown. A NOSPECS grade of at least 4, a Clinical Activity Score of at least 3 and duration under 3 months were recorded in ophthalmopathy patients. TCR beta CDR3 regions were amplified from RNA. Using the HTBI primer set, a first-round RT-PCR was run on the TCR CDR3. TCRdb re-called the multiplex PCR reads through MiXCR, storing one row per CDR3 protein. The sample has around 390,000 distinct CDR3 sequences; about 15% are singletons. The data were taken from a study of T cells in Graves' hyperthyroidism and ophthalmopathy. Study at large: Any treatment followed the collection of peripheral blood at initial diagnosis. General study findings and limits: Model-based prediction identified ophthalmopathy a median roughly 6.1 months prior to its onset.

V lost 3 bases and J 4 bases, leaving 13 bases between the germline ends. This CDR3 is 15 amino acids long. The specimen was blood. The chain links TRBV12-3 or TRBV12-4 to TRBJ1-5; D unresolved. The receptor comes from a woman in her twenties or thirties with Graves' ophthalmopathy. Here the CDR3 DNA reads TGTGCCAGCAGTTTTGAACTCCTGGGGAATCAGCCCCAGCATTTT. Translated: CASSFELLGNQPQHF.